Below, one T cell receptor (beta chain) is given with its context. Authors' data handling: Counts of nucleated cells, estimated from reference gene primer amplification, were obtained. Profiled with immunoSEQ multiplex PCR; TCRdb holds only in-frame clones, not every one. The D gene and trimming were derived from the DNA, and the V and J assignments and clone size from that table. The sample consists of more than 150,000 clones, about 83% of them appearing once. This CDR3 contains 16 residues. Germline CDR1 is SEHNR and CDR2 is FQNEAQ (reference sequence). The ends were cut back, 5 bases at V and 6 bases at J, with 23 bases in the middle. This sample stems from a study of blood T cell repertoires in COVID-19. Across the whole study: Sources were T cells, B-cell-depleted T cells, or PBMCs; the material itself was cDNA or gDNA.

Patients from Seattle were sampled longitudinally, starting during active infection. This TCR derives from a woman aged 70-85 years with COVID-19, enrolled during active disease. The chain employs TRBV7-9 and TRBJ2-7; possibly TRBD1 for D (6 bases). The sample was peripheral blood. This chain's CDR3 is CASSASWQGSLPEQYF. For the CDR3, the DNA is TGTGCCAGCAGCGCCTCGTGGCAGGGGTCCCTTCCCGAGCAGTACTTC.